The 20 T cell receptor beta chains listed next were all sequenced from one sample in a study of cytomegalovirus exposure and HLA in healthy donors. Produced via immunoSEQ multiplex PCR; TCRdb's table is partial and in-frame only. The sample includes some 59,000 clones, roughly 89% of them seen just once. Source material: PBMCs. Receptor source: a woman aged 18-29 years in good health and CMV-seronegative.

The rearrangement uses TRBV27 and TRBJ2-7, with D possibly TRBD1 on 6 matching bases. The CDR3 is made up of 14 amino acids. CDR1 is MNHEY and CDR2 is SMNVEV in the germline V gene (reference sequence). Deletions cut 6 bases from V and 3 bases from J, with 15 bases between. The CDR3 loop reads CASRRPGHNYEQYF. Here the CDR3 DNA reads TGTGCCAGCAGGCGACCGGGACACAACTACGAGCAGTACTTC.

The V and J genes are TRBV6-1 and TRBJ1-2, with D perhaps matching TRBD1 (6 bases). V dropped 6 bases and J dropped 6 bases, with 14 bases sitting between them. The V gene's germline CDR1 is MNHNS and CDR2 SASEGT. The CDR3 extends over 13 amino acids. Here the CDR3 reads CASRAGVVDGYTF. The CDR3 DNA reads TGTGCCAGCAGGGCAGGGGTGGTGGATGGCTACACCTTC.

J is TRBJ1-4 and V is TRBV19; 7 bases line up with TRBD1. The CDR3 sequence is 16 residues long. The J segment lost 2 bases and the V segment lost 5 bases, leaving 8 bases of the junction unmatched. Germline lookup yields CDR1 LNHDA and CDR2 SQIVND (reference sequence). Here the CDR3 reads CASSQHAGQTNEKLFF. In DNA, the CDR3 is TGTGCCAGTAGTCAGCACGCGGGACAGACTAATGAAAAACTGTTTTTT. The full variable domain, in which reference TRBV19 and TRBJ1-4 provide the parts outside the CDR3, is DGGITQSPKYLFRKEGQNVTLSCEQNLNHDAMYWYRQDPGQGLRLIYYSQIVNDFQKGDIAEGYSVSREKKESFPLTVTSAQKNPTAFYLCASSQHAGQTNEKLFFGSGTQLSVL.

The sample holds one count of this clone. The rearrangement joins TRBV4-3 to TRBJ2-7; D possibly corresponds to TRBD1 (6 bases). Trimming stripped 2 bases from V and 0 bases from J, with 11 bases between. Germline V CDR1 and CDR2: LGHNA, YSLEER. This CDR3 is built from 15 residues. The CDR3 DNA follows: TGCGCCAGCAGCCAACTCACAGGGCACTCCTACGAGCAGTACTTC. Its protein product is CASSQLTGHSYEQYF.

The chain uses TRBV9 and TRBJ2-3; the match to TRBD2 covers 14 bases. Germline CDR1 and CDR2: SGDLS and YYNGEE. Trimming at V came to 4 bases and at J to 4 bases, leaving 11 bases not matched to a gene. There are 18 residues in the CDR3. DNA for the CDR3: TGTGCCAGCAGCCCCTACGGGACTAGCGGGAGTAGGGCAGATACGCAGTATTTT. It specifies CASSPYGTSGSRADTQYF.

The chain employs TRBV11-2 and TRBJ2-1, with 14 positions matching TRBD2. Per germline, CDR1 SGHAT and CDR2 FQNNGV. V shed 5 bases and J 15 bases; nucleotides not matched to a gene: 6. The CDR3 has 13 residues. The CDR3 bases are TGTGCCAGCAGCCCAATGGGACTAGCGGGAGTGTTCTTC. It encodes CASSPMGLAGVFF.

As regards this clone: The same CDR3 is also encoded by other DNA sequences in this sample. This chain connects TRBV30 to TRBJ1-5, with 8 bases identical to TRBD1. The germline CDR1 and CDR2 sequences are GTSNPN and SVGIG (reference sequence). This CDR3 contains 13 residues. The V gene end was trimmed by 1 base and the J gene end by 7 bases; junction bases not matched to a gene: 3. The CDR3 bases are TGTGCCTGGAGTGAGACAGGGGACCAGCCCCAGCATTTT. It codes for CAWSETGDQPQHF.

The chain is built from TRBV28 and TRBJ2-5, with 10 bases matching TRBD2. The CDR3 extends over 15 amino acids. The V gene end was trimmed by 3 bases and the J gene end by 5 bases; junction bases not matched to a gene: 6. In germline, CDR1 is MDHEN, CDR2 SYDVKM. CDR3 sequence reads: CASSLSGRALETQYF. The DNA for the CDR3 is TGTGCCAGCAGTTTGAGCGGGAGGGCCCTCGAGACCCAGTACTTC.

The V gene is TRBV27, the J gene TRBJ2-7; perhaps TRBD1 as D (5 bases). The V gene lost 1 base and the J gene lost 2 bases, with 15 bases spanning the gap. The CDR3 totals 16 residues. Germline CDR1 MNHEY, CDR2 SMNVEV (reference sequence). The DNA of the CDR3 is TGTGCCAGCAGTTTATACGCTGGACACAAAACCTACGAGCAGTACTTC. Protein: CASSLYAGHKTYEQYF.

This chain's CDR3 is CATSWKGLYNQPQHF. For the CDR3, the DNA is TGTGCCACCAGCTGGAAGGGACTGTACAATCAGCCCCAGCATTTT. This chain joins TRBV15 and TRBJ1-5, with D possibly matching TRBD1 (5 bases). Germline values: CDR1 LNHNV, CDR2 YYDKDF (reference sequence). Trimming shortened V by 5 bases and J by 3 bases, and 14 bases separated the two germline ends. The CDR3 spans 15 residues.

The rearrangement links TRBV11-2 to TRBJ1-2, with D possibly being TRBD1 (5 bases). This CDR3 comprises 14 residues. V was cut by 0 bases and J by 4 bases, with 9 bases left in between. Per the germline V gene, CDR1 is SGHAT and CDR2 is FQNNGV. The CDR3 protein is CASSLERQSYGYTF. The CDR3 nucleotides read TGTGCCAGCAGCTTAGAGAGACAGTCCTATGGCTACACCTTC. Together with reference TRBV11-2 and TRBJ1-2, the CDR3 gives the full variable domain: EAGVAQSPRYKIIEKRQSVAFWCNPISGHATLYWYQQILGQGPKLLIQFQNNGVVDDSQLPKDRFSAERLKGVDSTLKIQPAKLEDSAVYLCASSLERQSYGYTFGSGTRLTVV.

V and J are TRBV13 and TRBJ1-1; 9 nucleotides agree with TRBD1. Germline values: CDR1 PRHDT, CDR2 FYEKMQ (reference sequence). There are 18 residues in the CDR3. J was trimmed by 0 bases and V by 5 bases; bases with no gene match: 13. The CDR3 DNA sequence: TGTGCCAGCAGCGCCCCGGGCGAACAGGGGGCCCTGAACACTGAAGCTTTCTTT. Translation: CASSAPGEQGALNTEAFF. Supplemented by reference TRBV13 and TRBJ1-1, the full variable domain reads AAGVIQSPRHLIKEKRETATLKCYPIPRHDTVYWYQQGPGQDPQFLISFYEKMQSDKGSIPDRFSAQQFSDYHSELNMSSLELGDSALYFCASSAPGEQGALNTEAFFGQGTRLTVV.

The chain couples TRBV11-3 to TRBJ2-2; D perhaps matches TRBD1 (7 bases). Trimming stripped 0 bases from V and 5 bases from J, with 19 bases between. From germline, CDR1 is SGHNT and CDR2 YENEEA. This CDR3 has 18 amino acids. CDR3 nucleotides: TGTGCCAGCAGCTTAGATCAGGGGGGCAGCCAAAGGACCGGGGAGCTGTTTTTT. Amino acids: CASSLDQGGSQRTGELFF.

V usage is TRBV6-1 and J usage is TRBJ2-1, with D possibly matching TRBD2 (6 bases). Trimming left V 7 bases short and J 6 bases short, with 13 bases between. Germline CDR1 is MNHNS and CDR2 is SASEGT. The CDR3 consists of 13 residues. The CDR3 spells CASTRASVNEQFF. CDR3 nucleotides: TGTGCCAGCACCCGGGCTAGCGTCAATGAGCAGTTCTTC.

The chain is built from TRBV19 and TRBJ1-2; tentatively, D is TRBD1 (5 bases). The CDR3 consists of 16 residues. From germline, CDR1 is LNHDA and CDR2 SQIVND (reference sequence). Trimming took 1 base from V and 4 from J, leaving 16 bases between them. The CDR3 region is CASSIAPRQQTYGYTF. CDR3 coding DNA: TGTGCCAGTAGTATAGCCCCCAGACAGCAGACCTATGGCTACACCTTC.

CDR3 nucleotides: TGTGCCAGTAGTATAGATCCCGTAGTAGCGGGGAACACAGATACGCAGTATTTT. Its translation: CASSIDPVVAGNTDTQYF. The gene calls are TRBV19 and TRBJ2-3, with 8 nucleotides matching TRBD2. V shed 0 bases and J 2 bases; nucleotides not matched to a gene: 10. Germline V lookup: CDR1 LNHDA, CDR2 SQIVND (reference sequence). The CDR3 totals 18 residues. Using reference TRBV19 and TRBJ2-3 for the parts outside the CDR3, the full variable domain is DGGITQSPKYLFRKEGQNVTLSCEQNLNHDAMYWYRQDPGQGLRLIYYSQIVNDFQKGDIAEGYSVSREKKESFPLTVTSAQKNPTAFYLCASSIDPVVAGNTDTQYFGPGTRLTVL.

CDR3 region: CASSWTSGGIGELFF. Here the CDR3 DNA reads TGTGCCAGCAGCTGGACTAGCGGGGGAATCGGGGAGCTGTTTTTT. The chain employs TRBV7-6 and TRBJ2-2; 13 bases map to TRBD2. V gave up 4 bases and J gave up 7 bases; unmatched junction bases: 3. This CDR3 contains 15 residues. Germline V lookup: CDR1 SGHVS, CDR2 FNYEAQ.

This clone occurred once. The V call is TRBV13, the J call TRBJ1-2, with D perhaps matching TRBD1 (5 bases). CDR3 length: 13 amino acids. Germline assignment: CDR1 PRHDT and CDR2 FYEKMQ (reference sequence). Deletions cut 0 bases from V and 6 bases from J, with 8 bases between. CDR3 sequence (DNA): TGTGCCAGCAGCTTAGGCAGGGCGAATGGCTACACCTTC. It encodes CASSLGRANGYTF.

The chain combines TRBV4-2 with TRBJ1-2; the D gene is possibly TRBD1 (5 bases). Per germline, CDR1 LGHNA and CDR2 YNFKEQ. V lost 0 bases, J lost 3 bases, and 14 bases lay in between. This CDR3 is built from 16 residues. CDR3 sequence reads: CASSQEAGRTYYGYTF. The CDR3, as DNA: TGTGCCAGCAGCCAAGAAGCGGGACGGACGTACTATGGCTACACCTTC.

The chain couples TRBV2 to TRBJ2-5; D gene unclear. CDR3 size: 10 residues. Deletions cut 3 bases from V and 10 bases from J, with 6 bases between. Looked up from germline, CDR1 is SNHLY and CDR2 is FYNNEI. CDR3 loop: CASSDPLQYF. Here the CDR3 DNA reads TGTGCCAGCAGTGATCCCCTCCAGTACTTC.